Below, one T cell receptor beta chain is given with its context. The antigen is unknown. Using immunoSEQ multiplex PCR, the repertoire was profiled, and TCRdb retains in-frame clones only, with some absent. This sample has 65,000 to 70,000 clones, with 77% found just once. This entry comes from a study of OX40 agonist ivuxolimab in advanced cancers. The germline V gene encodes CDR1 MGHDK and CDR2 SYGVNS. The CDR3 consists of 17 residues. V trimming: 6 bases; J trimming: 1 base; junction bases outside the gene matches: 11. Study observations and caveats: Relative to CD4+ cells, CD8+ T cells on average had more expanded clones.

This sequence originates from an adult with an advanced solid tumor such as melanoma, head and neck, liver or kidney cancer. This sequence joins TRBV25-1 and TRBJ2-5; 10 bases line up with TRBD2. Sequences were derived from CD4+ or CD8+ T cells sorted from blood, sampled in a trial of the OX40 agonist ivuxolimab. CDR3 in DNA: TGTGCCAGCAGGGGCCAGCGGGAGGGCCGCCCCCAAGAGACCCAGTACTTC. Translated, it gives CASRGQREGRPQETQYF.